Presented here are 2 T cell receptor beta chains from one specimen sequenced in a study of cytomegalovirus exposure and HLA in healthy donors. Data came from immunoSEQ multiplex PCR; TCRdb stores just in-frame clones and leaves some out. This sample carries 150,000 to 200,000 clones, approximately 90% of them seen once, and the ten largest clones take 2.5% to 3.5%. Sequenced material: PBMCs. The receptors derive from a man in his late teens or twenties in good health and CMV-seronegative.

The genes are TRBV7-8 and TRBJ1-6, with TRBD1 as a possible D gene (6 bases). The CDR3 has 14 residues. The V end was cut by 3 bases, the J end by 7 bases, with 10 bases between. Germline V lookup: CDR1 SGHVS, CDR2 FQNEAQ. The chain's CDR3 is CASSFGQLNSPLHF. DNA for the CDR3: TGTGCCAGCAGCTTCGGACAGCTCAATTCACCCCTCCACTTT.

The chain carries TRBV10-2 and TRBJ2-3; 13 positions match TRBD2. The CDR3 has 18 amino acids. The germline gives CDR1 WSHSY, CDR2 SAAADI. V lost 2 bases to trimming and J lost 1 base; unmatched junction nucleotides: 6. The CDR3 region has the DNA TGCGCCAGCAGTGAGGGACTAGCGGGAGACGTTGGCACAGATACGCAGTATTTT. Its translation: CASSEGLAGDVGTDTQYF.